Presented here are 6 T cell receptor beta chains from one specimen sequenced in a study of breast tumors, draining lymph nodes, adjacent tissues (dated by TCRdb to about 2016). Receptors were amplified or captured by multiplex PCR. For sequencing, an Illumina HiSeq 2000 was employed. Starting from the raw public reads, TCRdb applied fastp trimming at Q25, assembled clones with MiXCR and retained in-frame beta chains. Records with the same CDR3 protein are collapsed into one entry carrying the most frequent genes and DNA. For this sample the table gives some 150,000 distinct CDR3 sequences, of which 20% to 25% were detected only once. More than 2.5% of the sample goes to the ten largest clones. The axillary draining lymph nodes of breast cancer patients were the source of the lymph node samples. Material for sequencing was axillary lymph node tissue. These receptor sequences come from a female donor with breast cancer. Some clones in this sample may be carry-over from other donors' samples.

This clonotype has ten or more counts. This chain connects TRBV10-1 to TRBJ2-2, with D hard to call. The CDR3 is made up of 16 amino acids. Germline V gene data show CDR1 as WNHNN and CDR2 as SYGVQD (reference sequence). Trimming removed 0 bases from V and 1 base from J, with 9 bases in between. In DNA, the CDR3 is TGCGCCAGCAGTGAGTCGAGAGGTCTGAACACCGGGGAGCTGTTTTTT. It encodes CASSESRGLNTGELFF.

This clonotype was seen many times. This CDR3 is CASSLSVGAGGELFF. In nucleotides, the CDR3 is TGTGCCAGCAGCTTATCGGTAGGGGCCGGCGGGGAGCTGTTTTTT. The V call is TRBV7-8, the J call TRBJ2-2; D may be TRBD1 (5 bases). This CDR3 spans 15 amino acids. CDR1 SGHVS and CDR2 FQNEAQ come from the germline V gene. V gave up 2 bases and J gave up 7 bases, with 14 bases separating them.

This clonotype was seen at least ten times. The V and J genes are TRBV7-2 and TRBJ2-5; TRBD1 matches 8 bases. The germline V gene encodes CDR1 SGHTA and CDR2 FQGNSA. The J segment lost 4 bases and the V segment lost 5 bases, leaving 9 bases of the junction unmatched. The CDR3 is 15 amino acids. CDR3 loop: CASSPTGVIGETQYF. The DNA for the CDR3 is TGTGCCAGCAGCCCGACAGGGGTTATAGGAGAGACCCAGTACTTC.

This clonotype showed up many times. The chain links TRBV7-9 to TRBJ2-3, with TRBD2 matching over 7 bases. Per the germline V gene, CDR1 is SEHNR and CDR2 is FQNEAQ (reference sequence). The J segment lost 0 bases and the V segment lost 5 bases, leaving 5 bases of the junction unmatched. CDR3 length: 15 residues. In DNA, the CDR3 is TGTGCCAGCAGCACTAGCGCTACCAGCACAGATACGCAGTATTTT. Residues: CASSTSATSTDTQYF.

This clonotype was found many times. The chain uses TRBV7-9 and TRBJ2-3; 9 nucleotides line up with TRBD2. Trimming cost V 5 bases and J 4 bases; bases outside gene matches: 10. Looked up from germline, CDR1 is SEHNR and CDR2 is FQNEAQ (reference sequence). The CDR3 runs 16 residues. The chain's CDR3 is CASSNHSGSWADTQYF. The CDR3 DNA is TGTGCCAGCAGCAACCATAGCGGGAGTTGGGCAGATACGCAGTATTTT.

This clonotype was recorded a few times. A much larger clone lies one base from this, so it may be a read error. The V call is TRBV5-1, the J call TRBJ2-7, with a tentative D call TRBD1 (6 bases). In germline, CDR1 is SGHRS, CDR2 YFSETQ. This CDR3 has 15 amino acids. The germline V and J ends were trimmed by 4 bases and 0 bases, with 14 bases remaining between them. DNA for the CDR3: TGCGCCAGCAGCGGGGGCAGGGATAGCTCCTACGAGCAGTACTTC. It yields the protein CASSGGRDSSYEQYF.